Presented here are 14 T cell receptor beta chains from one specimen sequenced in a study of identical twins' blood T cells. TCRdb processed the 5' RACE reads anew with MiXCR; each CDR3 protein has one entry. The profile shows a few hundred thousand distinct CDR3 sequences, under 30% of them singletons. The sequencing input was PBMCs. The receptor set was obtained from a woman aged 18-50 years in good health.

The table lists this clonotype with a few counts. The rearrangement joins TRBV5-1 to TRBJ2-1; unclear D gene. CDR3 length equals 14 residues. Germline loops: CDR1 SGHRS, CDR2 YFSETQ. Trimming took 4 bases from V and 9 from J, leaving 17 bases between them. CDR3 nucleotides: TGCGCCAGCAGCCCGCTTTCTGTCTTTGGTGAGCAGTTCTTC. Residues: CASSPLSVFGEQFF.

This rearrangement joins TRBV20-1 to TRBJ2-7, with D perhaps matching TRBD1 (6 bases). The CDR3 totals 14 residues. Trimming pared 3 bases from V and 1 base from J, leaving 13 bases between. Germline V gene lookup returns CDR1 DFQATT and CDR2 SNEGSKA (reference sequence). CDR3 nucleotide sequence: TGCAGTGCTAGTAACCAGGGGCGATCCTACGAGCAGTACTTC. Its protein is CSASNQGRSYEQYF.

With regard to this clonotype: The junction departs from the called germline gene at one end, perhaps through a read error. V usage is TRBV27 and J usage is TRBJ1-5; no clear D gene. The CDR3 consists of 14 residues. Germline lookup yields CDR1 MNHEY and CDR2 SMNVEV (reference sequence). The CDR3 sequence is CASGLAGSNQPRHF. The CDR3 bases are TGTGCCAGCGGTCTCGCCGGGAGCAATCAGCCCCGGCATTTT.

The CDR3 is CASSSGARTDTQYF. CDR3 nucleotides: TGTGCCAGCAGCTCCGGGGCGCGCACAGATACGCAGTATTTT. The chain is built from TRBV9 and TRBJ2-3; D tentatively reads TRBD1 or TRBD2 (5 bases each). V shed 4 bases and J shed 1 base, with 10 bases lying between them. Germline V gene sequence: CDR1 SGDLS, CDR2 YYNGEE. The CDR3 spans 14 residues.

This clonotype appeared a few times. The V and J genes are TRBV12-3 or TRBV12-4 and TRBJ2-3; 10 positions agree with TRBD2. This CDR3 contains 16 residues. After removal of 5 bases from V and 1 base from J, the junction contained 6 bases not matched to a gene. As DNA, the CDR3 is TGTGCCAGCAGTCGCCCTAGCGGGGGCGGCACAGATACGCAGTATTTT. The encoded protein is CASSRPSGGGTDTQYF.

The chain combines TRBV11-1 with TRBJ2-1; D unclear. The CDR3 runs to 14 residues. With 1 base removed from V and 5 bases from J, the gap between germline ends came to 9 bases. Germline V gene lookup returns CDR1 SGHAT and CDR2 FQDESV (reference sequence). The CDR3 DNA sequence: TGTGCCAGCAGCTTAGACGGACGGGACAATGAGCAGTTCTTC. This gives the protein CASSLDGRDNEQFF.

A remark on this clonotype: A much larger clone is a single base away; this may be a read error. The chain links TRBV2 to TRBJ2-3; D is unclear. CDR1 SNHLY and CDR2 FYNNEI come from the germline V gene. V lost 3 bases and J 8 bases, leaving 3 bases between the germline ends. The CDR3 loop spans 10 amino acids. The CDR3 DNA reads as TGTGCCAGCAGTGAGTGTACGCAGTATTTT. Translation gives CASSECTQYF.

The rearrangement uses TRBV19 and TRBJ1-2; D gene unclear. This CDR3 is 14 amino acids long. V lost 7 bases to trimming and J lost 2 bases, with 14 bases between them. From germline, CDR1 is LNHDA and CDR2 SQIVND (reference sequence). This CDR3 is CASTEGGANYGYTF. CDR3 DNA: TGTGCCAGTACGGAGGGAGGTGCGAACTATGGCTACACCTTC.

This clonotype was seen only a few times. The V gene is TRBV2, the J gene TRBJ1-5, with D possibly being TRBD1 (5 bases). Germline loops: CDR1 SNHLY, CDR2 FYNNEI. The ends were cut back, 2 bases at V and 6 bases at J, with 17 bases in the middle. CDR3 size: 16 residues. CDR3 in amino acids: CASSESPRRVAQPQHF. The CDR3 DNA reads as TGTGCCAGCAGTGAATCCCCGCGCAGGGTGGCTCAGCCCCAGCATTTT.

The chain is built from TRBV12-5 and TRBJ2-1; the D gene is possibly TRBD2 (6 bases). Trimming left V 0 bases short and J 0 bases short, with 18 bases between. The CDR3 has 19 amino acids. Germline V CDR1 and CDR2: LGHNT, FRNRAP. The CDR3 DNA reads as TGTGCTAGTGGTTTGGTACGGGATGGGAGGCCGAGCTCCTACAATGAGCAGTTCTTC. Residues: CASGLVRDGRPSSYNEQFF.

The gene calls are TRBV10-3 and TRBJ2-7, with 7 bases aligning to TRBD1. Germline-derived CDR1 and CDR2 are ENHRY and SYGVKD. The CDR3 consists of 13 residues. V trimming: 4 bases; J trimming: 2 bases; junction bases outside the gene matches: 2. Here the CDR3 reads CAISGQGTYEQYF. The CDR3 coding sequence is TGTGCCATCAGTGGACAGGGTACCTACGAGCAGTACTTC.

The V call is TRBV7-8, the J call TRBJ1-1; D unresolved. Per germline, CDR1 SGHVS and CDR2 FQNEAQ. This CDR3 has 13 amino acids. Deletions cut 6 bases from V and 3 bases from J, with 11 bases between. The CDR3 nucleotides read TGTGCCAGCAGACTCAGGTTTTACACTGAAGCTTTCTTT. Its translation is CASRLRFYTEAFF.

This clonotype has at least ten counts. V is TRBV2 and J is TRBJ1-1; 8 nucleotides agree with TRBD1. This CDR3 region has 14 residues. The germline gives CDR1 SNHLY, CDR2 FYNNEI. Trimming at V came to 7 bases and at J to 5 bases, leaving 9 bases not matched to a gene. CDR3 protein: CASNYDRGGTEAFF. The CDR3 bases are TGTGCCAGCAACTATGACAGGGGAGGGACTGAAGCTTTCTTT. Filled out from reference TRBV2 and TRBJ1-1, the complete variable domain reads EPEVTQTPSHQVTQMGQEVILRCVPISNHLYFYWYRQILGQKVEFLVSFYNNEISEKSEIFDDQFSVERPDGSNFTLKIRSTKLEDSAMYFCASNYDRGGTEAFFGQGTRLTVV.

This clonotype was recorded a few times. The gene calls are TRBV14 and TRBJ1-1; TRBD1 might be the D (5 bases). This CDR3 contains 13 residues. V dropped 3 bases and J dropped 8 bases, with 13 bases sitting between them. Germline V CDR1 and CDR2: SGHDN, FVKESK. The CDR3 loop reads CASSQMIGGEAFF. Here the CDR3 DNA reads TGTGCCAGCAGCCAGATGATCGGGGGGGAAGCTTTCTTT.